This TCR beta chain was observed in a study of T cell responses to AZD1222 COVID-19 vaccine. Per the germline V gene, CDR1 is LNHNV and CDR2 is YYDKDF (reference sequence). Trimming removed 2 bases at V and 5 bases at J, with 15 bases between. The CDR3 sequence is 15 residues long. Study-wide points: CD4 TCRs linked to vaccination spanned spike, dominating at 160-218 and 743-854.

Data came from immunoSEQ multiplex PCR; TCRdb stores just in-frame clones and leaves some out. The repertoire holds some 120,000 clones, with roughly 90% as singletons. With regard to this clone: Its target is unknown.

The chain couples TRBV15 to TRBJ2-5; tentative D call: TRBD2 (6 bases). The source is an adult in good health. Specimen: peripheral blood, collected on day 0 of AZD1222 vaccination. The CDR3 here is CATSRPSRAGETQYF. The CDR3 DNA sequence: TGTGCCACCAGCAGACCGTCTCGGGCGGGGGAGACCCAGTACTTC.